This note documents a single TCR beta chain sequence. What it binds is unknown. Germline lookup yields CDR1 MNHEY and CDR2 SVGAGI. The trim removed 2 bases at V and 1 base at J, leaving 5 bases unmatched. This CDR3 has 15 residues. The data derive from a study of cytomegalovirus exposure and HLA in healthy donors. General study points: Common viral pathogens seemed, in a later analysis, to connect with several of the most significant clusters. Some TCR beta chains (roughly 160 of them) were listed as cytomegalovirus-associated.

The PCR employed 60 Vbeta primers together with 13 Jbeta primers. Sequencing used immunoSEQ multiplex PCR; TCRdb keeps in-frame clones, though not all of them. Among 50,000 to 65,000 clones listed, 82% were seen once. Specimen: PBMCs. The TCR comes from a woman aged 18-30 years in good health and CMV-seronegative. The chain couples TRBV6-5 to TRBJ2-7; the match to TRBD2 covers 7 bases. The CDR3 loop is CASSYASGGSYEQYF. In nucleotides, the CDR3 is TGTGCCAGCAGTTACGCTAGCGGAGGTTCCTACGAGCAGTACTTC.